This T cell receptor beta chain was obtained from a study of CD8 T cells in ankylosing spondylitis. Using its own MiXCR run on the 5' RACE reads, TCRdb lists one record per CDR3 protein. Here the sample spans 700,000 or so distinct CDR3 sequences, around 20% being singletons. Details on this clonotype: Its antigen remains unknown.

Study conclusions and caveats: Apparently characteristic of ankylosing spondylitis blood was a TCR beta motif (roughly 8 highly homologous variants).

With 4 bases removed from V and 12 bases from J, the gap between germline ends came to 23 bases. Germline assignment: CDR1 SGHRS and CDR2 YFSETQ. The CDR3 runs 15 residues. This clonotype was sampled from a male donor with ankylosing spondylitis. Material for sequencing was blood, either unsorted or a sorted T cell fraction (not recorded which). This chain uses TRBV5-1 with TRBJ2-1; either TRBD1 or TRBD2 may supply D (6 bases each). For the CDR3, the DNA is TGCGCCAGCAGCCCAGGGGCCGGGGGCCTCCCAGGGCAGTTCTTC. This sequence encodes CASSPGAGGLPGQFF.